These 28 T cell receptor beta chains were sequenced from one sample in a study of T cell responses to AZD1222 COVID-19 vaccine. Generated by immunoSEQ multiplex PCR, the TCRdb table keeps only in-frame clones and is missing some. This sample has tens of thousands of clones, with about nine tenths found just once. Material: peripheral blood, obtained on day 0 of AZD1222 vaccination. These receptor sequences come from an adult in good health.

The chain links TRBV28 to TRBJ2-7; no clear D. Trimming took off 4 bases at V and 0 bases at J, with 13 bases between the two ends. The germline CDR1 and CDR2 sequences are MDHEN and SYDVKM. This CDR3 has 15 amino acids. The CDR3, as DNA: TGTGCCAGCAGTTCCGGACCCGAGAGCTCCTACGAGCAGTACTTC. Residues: CASSSGPESSYEQYF.

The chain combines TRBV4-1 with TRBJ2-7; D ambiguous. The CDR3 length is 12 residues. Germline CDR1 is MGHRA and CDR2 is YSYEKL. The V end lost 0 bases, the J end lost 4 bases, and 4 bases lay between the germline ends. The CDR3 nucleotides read TGCGCCAGCAGCCAAGATTTATACGAGCAGTACTTC. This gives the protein CASSQDLYEQYF.

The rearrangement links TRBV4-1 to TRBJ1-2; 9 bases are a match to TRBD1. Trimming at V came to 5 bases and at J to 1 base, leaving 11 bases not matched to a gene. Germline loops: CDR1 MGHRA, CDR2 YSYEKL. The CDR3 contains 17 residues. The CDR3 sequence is CASSLAGTGWNNYGYTF. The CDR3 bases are TGCGCCAGCAGCTTGGCCGGGACAGGGTGGAATAACTATGGCTACACCTTC.

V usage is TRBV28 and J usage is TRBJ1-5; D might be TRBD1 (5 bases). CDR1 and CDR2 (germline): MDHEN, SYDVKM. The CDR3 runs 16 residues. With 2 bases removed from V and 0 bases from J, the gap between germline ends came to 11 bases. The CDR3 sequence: CASSLGTGYSNQPQHF. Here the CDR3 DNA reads TGTGCCAGCAGTTTAGGGACGGGTTATAGCAATCAGCCCCAGCATTTT.

CDR3 sequence: CASSQRTGGEQFF. As DNA, the CDR3 is TGTGCCAGCAGTCAGCGGACCGGGGGTGAGCAGTTCTTC. This chain uses TRBV27 with TRBJ2-1, with D perhaps TRBD2 (6 bases). V was clipped by 5 bases and J by 9 bases, with 14 bases between them. Germline CDR1 reads MNHEY; CDR2 reads SMNVEV (reference sequence). The CDR3 has 13 amino acids.

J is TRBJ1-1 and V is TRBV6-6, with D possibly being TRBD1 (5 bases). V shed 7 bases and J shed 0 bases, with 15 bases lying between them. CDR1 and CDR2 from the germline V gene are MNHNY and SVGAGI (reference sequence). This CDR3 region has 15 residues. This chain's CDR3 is CASTFSTEVNTEAFF. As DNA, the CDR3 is TGTGCCAGCACCTTTTCGACAGAAGTGAACACTGAAGCTTTCTTT.

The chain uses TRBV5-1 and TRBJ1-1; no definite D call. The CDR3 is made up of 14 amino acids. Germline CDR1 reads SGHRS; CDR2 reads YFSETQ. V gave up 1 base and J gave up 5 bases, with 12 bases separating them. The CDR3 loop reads CASSLIRVGTEAFF. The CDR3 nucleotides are TGCGCCAGCAGCTTGATCAGAGTTGGAACTGAAGCTTTCTTT.

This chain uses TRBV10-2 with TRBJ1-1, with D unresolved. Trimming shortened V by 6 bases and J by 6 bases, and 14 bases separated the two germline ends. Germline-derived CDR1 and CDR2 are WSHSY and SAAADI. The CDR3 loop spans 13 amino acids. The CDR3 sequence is CASSYTPGAEAFF. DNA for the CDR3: TGCGCCAGCAGCTATACCCCCGGGGCTGAAGCTTTCTTT.

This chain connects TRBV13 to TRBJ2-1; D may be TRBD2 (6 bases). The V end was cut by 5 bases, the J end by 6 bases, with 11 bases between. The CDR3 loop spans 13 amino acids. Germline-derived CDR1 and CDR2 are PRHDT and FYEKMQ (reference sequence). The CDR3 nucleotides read TGTGCCAGCAGCCCCCTGGGGGGCAATGAGCAGTTCTTC. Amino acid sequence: CASSPLGGNEQFF.

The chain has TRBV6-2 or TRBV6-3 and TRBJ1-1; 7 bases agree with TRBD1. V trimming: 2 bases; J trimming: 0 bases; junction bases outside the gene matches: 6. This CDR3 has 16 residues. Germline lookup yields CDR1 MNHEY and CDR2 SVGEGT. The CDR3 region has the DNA TGTGCCAGCAGTTACGCAAGACAGGGCTTGAACACTGAAGCTTTCTTT. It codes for CASSYARQGLNTEAFF.

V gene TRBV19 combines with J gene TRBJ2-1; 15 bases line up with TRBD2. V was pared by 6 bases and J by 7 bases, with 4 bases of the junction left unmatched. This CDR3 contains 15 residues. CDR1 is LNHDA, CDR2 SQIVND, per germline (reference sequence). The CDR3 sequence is CASRRTSGGANEQFF. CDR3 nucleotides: TGTGCCAGTAGGAGGACTAGCGGGGGGGCTAATGAGCAGTTCTTC.

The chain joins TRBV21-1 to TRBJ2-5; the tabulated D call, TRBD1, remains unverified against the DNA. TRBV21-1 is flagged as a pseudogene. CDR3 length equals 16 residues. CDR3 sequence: CARSRIFQGHGETQYF. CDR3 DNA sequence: TGTGCCAGGAGTCGCATTTTCCAGGGCCACGGCGAGACCCAGTACTTC.

In DNA form, the CDR3 reads TGTGCCAGCAACCCGGTCGGCACAGATACGCAGTATTTT. Residues: CASNPVGTDTQYF. The rearrangement links TRBV2 to TRBJ2-3; D is ambiguous. Germline CDR1 is SNHLY and CDR2 is FYNNEI. The CDR3 has 13 amino acids. Trimming took off 7 bases at V and 1 base at J, with 9 bases between the two ends.

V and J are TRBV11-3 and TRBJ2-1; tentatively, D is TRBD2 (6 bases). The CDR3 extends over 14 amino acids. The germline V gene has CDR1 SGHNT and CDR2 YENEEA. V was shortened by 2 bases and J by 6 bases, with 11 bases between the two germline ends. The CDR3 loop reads CASSLTRGFNEQFF. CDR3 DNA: TGTGCCAGCAGCTTAACGCGGGGCTTCAATGAGCAGTTCTTC.

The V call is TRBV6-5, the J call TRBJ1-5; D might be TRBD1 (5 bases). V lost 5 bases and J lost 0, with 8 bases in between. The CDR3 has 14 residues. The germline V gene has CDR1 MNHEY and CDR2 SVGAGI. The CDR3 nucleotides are TGTGCCAGCAGTAGTGGGGGTAGCAATCAGCCCCAGCATTTT. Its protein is CASSSGGSNQPQHF.

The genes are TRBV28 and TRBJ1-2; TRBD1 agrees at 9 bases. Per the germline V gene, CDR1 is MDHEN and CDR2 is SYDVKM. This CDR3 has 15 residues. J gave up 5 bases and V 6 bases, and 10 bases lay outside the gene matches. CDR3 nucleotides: TGTGCCAGCAGCACAATAGGGACAGGGTTTTATGGCTACACCTTC. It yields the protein CASSTIGTGFYGYTF.

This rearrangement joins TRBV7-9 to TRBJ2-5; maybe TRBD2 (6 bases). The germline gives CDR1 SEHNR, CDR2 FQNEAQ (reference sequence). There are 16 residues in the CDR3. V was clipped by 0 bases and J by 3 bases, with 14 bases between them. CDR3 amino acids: CASSLASGTAKETQYF. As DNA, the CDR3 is TGTGCCAGCAGCTTAGCGTCGGGGACTGCCAAAGAGACCCAGTACTTC.

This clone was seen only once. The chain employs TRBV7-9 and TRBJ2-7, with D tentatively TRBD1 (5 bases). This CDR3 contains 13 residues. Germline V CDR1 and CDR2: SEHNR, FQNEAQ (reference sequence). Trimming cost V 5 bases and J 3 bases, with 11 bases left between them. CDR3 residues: CASSPPQVYEQYF. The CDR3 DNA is TGTGCCAGCAGCCCTCCACAGGTCTACGAGCAGTACTTC.

CDR3: CASSARLAGGAGELFF. In nucleotides, the CDR3 is TGTGCCAGCAGCGCGAGACTAGCGGGCGGCGCCGGGGAGCTGTTTTTT. V gene TRBV7-3 combines with J gene TRBJ2-2, with 10 bases that match TRBD2. Trimming took 5 bases from V and 6 from J; bases not matched to a gene: 9. The CDR3 spans 16 residues. CDR1 is SGHTA, CDR2 FQGTGA, per germline.

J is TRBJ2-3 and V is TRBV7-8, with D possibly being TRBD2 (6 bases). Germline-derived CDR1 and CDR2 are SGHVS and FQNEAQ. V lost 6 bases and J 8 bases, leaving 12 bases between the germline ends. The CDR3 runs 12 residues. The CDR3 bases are TGTGCCAGCAGTAGGGTGGAGGGTACGCAGTATTTT. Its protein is CASSRVEGTQYF.

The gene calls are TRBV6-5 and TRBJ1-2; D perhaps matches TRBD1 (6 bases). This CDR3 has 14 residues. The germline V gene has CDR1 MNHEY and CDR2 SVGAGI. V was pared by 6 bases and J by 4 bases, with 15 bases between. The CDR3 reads CASRGNRAPYGYTF. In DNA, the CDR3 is TGTGCCAGCAGGGGGAACAGGGCCCCCTATGGCTACACCTTC.

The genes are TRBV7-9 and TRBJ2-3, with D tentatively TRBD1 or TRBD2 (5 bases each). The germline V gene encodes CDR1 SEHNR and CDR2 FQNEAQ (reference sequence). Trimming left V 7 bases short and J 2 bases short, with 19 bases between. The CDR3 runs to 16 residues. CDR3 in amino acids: CASITAGTFNTDTQYF. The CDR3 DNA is TGTGCCAGCATTACAGCCGGGACCTTCAACACAGATACGCAGTATTTT.

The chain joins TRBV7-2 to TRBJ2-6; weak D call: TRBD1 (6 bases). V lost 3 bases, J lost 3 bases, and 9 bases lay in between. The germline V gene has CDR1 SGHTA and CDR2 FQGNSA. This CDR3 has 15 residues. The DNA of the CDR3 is TGTGCCAGCAGCTTCGACAGGAGTGGGGCCAACGTCCTGACTTTC. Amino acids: CASSFDRSGANVLTF.

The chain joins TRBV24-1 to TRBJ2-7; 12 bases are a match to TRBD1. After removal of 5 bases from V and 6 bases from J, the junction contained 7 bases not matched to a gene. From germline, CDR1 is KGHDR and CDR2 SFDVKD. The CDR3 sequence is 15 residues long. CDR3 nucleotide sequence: TGTGCCACCAGTGGTGCCGGGACAGGGGGCAGCGAGCAGTACTTC. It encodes CATSGAGTGGSEQYF.

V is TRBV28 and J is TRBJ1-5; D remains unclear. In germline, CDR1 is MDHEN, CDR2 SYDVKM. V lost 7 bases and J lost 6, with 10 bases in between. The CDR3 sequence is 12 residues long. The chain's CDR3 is CASTSFGQPQHF. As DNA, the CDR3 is TGTGCCAGCACCTCATTCGGTCAGCCCCAGCATTTT.

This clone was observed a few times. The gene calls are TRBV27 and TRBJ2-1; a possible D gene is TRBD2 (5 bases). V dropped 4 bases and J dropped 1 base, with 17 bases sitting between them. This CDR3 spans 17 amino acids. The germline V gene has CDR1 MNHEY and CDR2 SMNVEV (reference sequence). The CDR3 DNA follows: TGTGCCAGCAGTTCCAACTTCTTAGCGAGATCCTACAATGAGCAGTTCTTC. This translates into CASSSNFLARSYNEQFF.

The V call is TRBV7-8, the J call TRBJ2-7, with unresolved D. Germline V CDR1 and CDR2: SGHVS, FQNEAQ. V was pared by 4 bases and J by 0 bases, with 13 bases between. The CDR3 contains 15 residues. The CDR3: CASSSYGRNSYEQYF. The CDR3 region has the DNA TGTGCCAGCAGCTCCTATGGGCGAAACTCCTACGAGCAGTACTTC.

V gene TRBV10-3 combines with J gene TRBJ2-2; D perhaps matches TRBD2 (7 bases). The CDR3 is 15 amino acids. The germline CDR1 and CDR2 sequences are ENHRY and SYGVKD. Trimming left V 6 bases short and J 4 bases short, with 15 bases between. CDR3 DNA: TGTGCCATCAGCTGGGAGGGGGGGCCCACCGGGGAGCTGTTTTTT. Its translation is CAISWEGGPTGELFF.